This paragraph reports one T cell receptor beta chain. What this receptor recognizes is not known. Base qualities are not provided; no much larger clone lies one nucleotide away. Library prep was done by 5' RACE. Sequencing instrument: Illumina HiSeq 2000. Template switching introduced a universal primer binding site; the final cDNA contained a unique molecular identifier, enabling accurate counting of TCR cDNA molecules. Specific primers in the conserved constant-segment region were used to synthesize first-strand cDNA for TCR alpha and beta chains. To control for contamination, every cDNA library carried two barcodes: a SMART-Mk sample barcode plus Illumina barcodes. TruSeq adapter sequences and Illumina sample barcodes were added in two successive PCR steps. TCR alpha and beta cDNA libraries were sequenced on the Illumina HiSeq platform with custom primers. Turning to the authors' computational methods: MiGEC processed the raw reads to extract unique molecular identifiers, while MiXCR was used to determine the CDR3 positions. For each individual, recombination models were inferred using an EM algorithm with the repgenHMM and IGoR tools. Shared clonotype analysis was performed with the tcR package in R, normalizing sharing by the product of cloneset sizes. Out-of-frame nonproductive sequences were analyzed to study raw recombination free of thymic and clonal selection effects. TCRdb reworked the public reads: Q25 trimming with fastp, MiXCR clone assembly, productive beta chains retained. Every entry covers one CDR3 protein and lists the most common genes and DNA from its rows. TCRdb's processing, not the authors' own work, is the source of the V and J calls. Across this sample there are about 530,000 distinct CDR3 sequences, with more than 20% seen only once. The ten largest clones add up to more than 0.4% of the sample.

Every donor in the study was a healthy Caucasian. The twin cohort consisted of three pairs of female monozygotic twins, all aged about 18 to 30 years. Positive isolation kits from Invitrogen were used to isolate the CD4+ and CD8+ T cell populations. These data originate in a study of identical twins (dated by TCRdb to 2016 to 2018). In terms of the full investigation: TCR alpha and beta repertoires from monozygotic twins, unrelated adults of various ages and cord blood were deep-sequenced to test whether fetal clonotypes persist. Replicate twin experiments were performed at different times using different library preparation protocols to rule out contamination. Results and caveats for the whole study, not just this receptor: Because the same donors could not be followed over many years, the conclusions depended on cross-sectional statistical analysis. In monozygotic twins, out-of-frame TCR alpha sharing was systematically underestimated by recombination models, although the models agreed with sharing between unrelated individuals. Invariant T cells such as MAIT and iNKT could partly confound zero-insertion analyses, though diverse VJ usage argued against this for most clonotypes. Fewer insertions were carried by abundant cord blood beta clonotypes; a weaker similar trend was observed in young adult naive repertoires, while no such trend was observed in memory repertoires. A weaker excess of twin sharing was found in beta out-of-frame sequences because the signal-to-noise ratio was lowered by fewer shared sequences. Compared with coincidental sharing between unrelated individuals, out-of-frame TCR alpha sequences shared between twins showed an excess of sequences with low generation probability.

The CDR3 has 16 amino acids, counting the end cysteine and phenylalanine. Only CDR3 DNA remains: 48 bases, in frame from the first base. For this chain, trimming is 5 bases at the V end and 2 bases at the J end, and the number of junction bases without a gene match is 8. Via the germline V gene, CDR1 is MGHRA and CDR2 YSYEKL. These sequences were also reported in another study, on yellow fever vaccine responses in identical twins. As that second study puts it: The T cell response to vaccination in identical twins was reported by the authors to appear partly convergent and partly personalized. In identical twins, the study followed T cell clones that responded to the vaccine with precision.

The clonotype was recovered from a woman aged 18-29 years in good health. Sequences were obtained from CD4+ T cells sorted from blood. This receptor chain uses TRBV4-1 and TRBJ2-3, with 9 junctional bases fitting TRBD2. The nucleotide sequence reads as follows: TGCGCCAGCAGCTTACGAGCGGGGGGATACACAGATACGCAGTATTTT. It specifies CASSLRAGGYTDTQYF.